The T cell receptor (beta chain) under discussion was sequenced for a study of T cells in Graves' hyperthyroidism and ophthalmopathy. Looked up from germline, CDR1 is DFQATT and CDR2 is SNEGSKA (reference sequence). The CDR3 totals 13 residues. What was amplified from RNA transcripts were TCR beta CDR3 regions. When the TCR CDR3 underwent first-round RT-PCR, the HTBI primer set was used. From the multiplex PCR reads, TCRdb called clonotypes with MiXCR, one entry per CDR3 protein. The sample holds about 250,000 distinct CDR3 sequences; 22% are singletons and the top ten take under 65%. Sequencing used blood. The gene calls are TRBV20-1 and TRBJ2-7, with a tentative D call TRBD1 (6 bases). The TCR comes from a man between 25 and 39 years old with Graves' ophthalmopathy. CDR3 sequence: CGLQGDRTYEQYF. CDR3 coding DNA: TGCGGTCTCCAGGGTGACAGGACCTACGAGCAGTACTTC.